The 13 T cell receptor beta chains in this list originate from one sample, sequenced in a study of blood T cell repertoires in COVID-19. TCRdb's copy holds only in-frame clones and misses some; the assay was immunoSEQ multiplex PCR. The table lists approximately 350,000 clones, around 88% of them singletons. The sample was peripheral blood. The receptor set was obtained from a woman in her sixties or seventies with COVID-19, enrolled during active disease.

The chain employs TRBV25-1 and TRBJ1-3, with D maybe TRBD1 (5 bases). Trimming took off 7 bases at V and 3 bases at J, with 13 bases between the two ends. CDR1 is MGHDK and CDR2 is SYGVNS in the germline V gene. The CDR3 contains 14 residues. CDR3 sequence reads: CASIKEGVGNTIYF. Here the CDR3 DNA reads TGTGCCAGCATCAAGGAAGGGGTTGGAAACACCATATATTTT.

The V call is TRBV4-2, the J call TRBJ2-7, with 8 bases aligning to TRBD1. The CDR3 has 15 amino acids. The germline V gene encodes CDR1 LGHNA and CDR2 YNFKEQ. Unmatched junction bases numbered 6, after V lost 0 bases and J lost 5 bases. CDR3 nucleotide sequence: TGTGCCAGCAGCCAAGAGAAGGACAGGGCCCACGAGCAGTACTTC. This sequence encodes CASSQEKDRAHEQYF.

The rearrangement uses TRBV4-2 and TRBJ2-5, with 11 bases fitting TRBD2. V gave up 3 bases and J gave up 1 base; unmatched junction bases: 7. The germline gives CDR1 LGHNA, CDR2 YNFKEQ. CDR3 size: 17 residues. The CDR3, as DNA: TGTGCCAGCAGCCACCCCCCTAGCGGGGGGCTCCAAGAGACCCAGTACTTC. It is translated as CASSHPPSGGLQETQYF.

Concerning this clone itself: A much larger clonotype is one base distant, so this may be a read error. V usage is TRBV6-4 and J usage is TRBJ1-1; D might be TRBD1 (6 bases). Germline-derived CDR1 and CDR2 are MRHNA and SNTAGT. The V gene lost 6 bases and the J gene lost 1 base, with 9 bases spanning the gap. This CDR3 is built from 13 residues. The CDR3 spells CASSLTGNTEAFF. The CDR3 nucleotides read TGTGCCAGCAGCCTGACAGGGAACACTGAAGCTTTCTTT.

This clone appeared a few times. This chain joins TRBV9 and TRBJ2-1; the match to TRBD2 covers 7 bases. V shed 5 bases, J shed 6 bases, and the junction held 11 bases outside the gene matches. This CDR3 is built from 15 residues. The V gene's germline CDR1 is SGDLS and CDR2 YYNGEE. DNA of the CDR3: TGTGCCAGCAGTTTTAGCGTCGGGAGGAGCAATGAGCAGTTCTTC. It is translated as CASSFSVGRSNEQFF. Drawing the rest from reference TRBV9 and TRBJ2-1, the complete variable domain is DSGVTQTPKHLITATGQRVTLRCSPRSGDLSVYWYQQSLDQGLQFLIQYYNGEERAKGNILERFSAQQFPDLHSELNLSSLELGDSALYFCASSFSVGRSNEQFFGPGTRLTVL.

This chain connects TRBV5-6 to TRBJ2-5; D is perhaps TRBD2 (5 bases). V lost 6 bases and J lost 3, with 12 bases in between. The CDR3 runs 13 residues. Germline V gene lookup returns CDR1 SGHDT and CDR2 YYEEEE. The CDR3 nucleotides are TGTGCCAGCATCTGGAGGCAGGAAGAGACCCAGTACTTC. Its protein product is CASIWRQEETQYF.

The CDR3 region has the DNA TGCGCCAGCAGCTGGATCGGGGTCTACAATGAGCAGTTCTTC. Translated: CASSWIGVYNEQFF. The chain uses TRBV5-1 and TRBJ2-1, with D perhaps matching TRBD2 (5 bases). The germline V gene encodes CDR1 SGHRS and CDR2 YFSETQ. The ends were cut back, 3 bases at V and 3 bases at J, with 10 bases in the middle. The CDR3 contains 14 residues.

The chain links TRBV7-3 to TRBJ2-3; 10 nucleotides match TRBD2. This CDR3 is 19 amino acids long. V was clipped by 3 bases and J by 6 bases; unmatched bases: 18. CDR1 is SGHTA, CDR2 FQGTGA, per germline. The CDR3 sequence: CASSFIRTSGGKKLDTQYF. As DNA, the CDR3 is TGTGCCAGCAGCTTTATCAGGACTAGCGGAGGTAAAAAGCTGGATACGCAGTATTTT.

The chain recombines TRBV6-5 with TRBJ2-3; perhaps TRBD2 as D (6 bases). V was trimmed by 2 bases and J by 1 base, leaving 10 bases between them. Germline values: CDR1 MNHEY, CDR2 SVGAGI. The CDR3 spans 15 residues. Written as DNA, the CDR3 is TGTGCCAGCAGTTACGCGGGGCGAGGCACAGATACGCAGTATTTT. It yields the protein CASSYAGRGTDTQYF.

The chain employs TRBV27 and TRBJ1-4; unclear D gene. Trimming shortened V by 7 bases and J by 11 bases, and 14 bases separated the two germline ends. The CDR3 consists of 12 residues. Germline V gene data show CDR1 as MNHEY and CDR2 as SMNVEV (reference sequence). The CDR3 DNA reads as TGTGCCAGCAAAAATTCAGTATCGAAACTGTTTTTT. The encoded protein is CASKNSVSKLFF.

The chain has TRBV9 and TRBJ2-2; D unresolved. In germline, CDR1 is SGDLS, CDR2 YYNGEE. The CDR3 extends over 12 amino acids. Trimming removed 3 bases at V and 4 bases at J, with 4 bases between. Here the CDR3 reads CASSASTGELFF. CDR3 nucleotides: TGTGCCAGCAGCGCCTCCACCGGGGAGCTGTTTTTT.

The chain couples TRBV4-3 to TRBJ2-1; TRBD2 matches at 8 bases. CDR1 and CDR2 from the germline V gene are LGHNA and YSLEER. The V segment lost 0 bases and the J segment 16 bases; nucleotides outside the gene matches: 8. The CDR3 is made up of 13 amino acids. In DNA, the CDR3 is TGCGCCAGCAGCCAAGAGAAGCGGGGGCCCCAATTCTTC. It specifies CASSQEKRGPQFF.

This chain uses TRBV7-2 with TRBJ1-3, with 8 bases matching TRBD1. The germline V gene encodes CDR1 SGHTA and CDR2 FQGNSA. The CDR3 is 16 residues long. V lost 1 base, J lost 4 bases, and 6 bases stayed unmatched. The CDR3 protein is CASSLVDRAGGNTIYF. Here the CDR3 DNA reads TGTGCCAGCAGCTTAGTGGACAGGGCGGGGGGAAACACCATATATTTT.